These 7 T cell receptor beta chains came from one sample sequenced in a study of CD8+CD57+ T cells in acquired aplastic anemia. Template material for TCR beta VDJ and CDR3 profiling consisted of genomic DNA. TCRdb reanalysed the reads using MiXCR and keeps one entry per CDR3 protein. The data contain some 410,000 distinct CDR3 sequences, 55% to 75% of them singletons. The sequenced sample consisted of sorted CD4+, CD8+, or CD8+CD57+ T cells (not recorded which) from PBMCs. The receptors were gathered from a human donor in good health, serving as a control.

This rearrangement joins TRBV4-3 to TRBJ2-3; D is ambiguous. CDR1 and CDR2 from the germline V gene are LGHNA and YSLEER. The ends were cut back, 7 bases at V and 6 bases at J, with 5 bases in the middle. CDR3 length: 10 amino acids. CDR3 residues: CASTGDTQYF. DNA of the CDR3: TGCGCCAGCACCGGTGATACGCAGTATTTT.

As concerns this clonotype: An end of the junction does not agree with germline; a read error may underlie this. This chain connects TRBV7-3 to TRBJ1-6, with D hard to call. There are 13 residues in the CDR3. The germline V gene encodes CDR1 SGHTA and CDR2 FQGTGA. The CDR3 nucleotides read TGTGCCAGCATCGAAAGGTTTAATTCTCCCCTCCACTTT. Protein sequence: CASIERFNSPLHF.

There are a few counts of this clonotype. The chain is built from TRBV15 and TRBJ1-6, with D possibly TRBD1 on 6 matching bases. This CDR3 contains 15 residues. The V and J ends lost 6 bases and 6 bases respectively, with 15 bases between them. The germline V gene has CDR1 LNHNV and CDR2 YYDKDF (reference sequence). CDR3 in amino acids: CATRDSRAINSPLHF. CDR3 sequence (DNA): TGTGCCACCAGGGACAGCCGGGCCATTAATTCACCCCTCCACTTT.

This clonotype was found many times. The chain has TRBV6-6 and TRBJ1-6; 9 positions match TRBD1. This CDR3 contains 14 residues. Germline CDR1 reads MNHNY; CDR2 reads SVGAGI (reference sequence). The trim removed 6 bases at V and 9 bases at J, leaving 6 bases unmatched. The CDR3 DNA follows: TGTGCCAGCAGGGGACAGGGTTCTGGTTCACCCCTCCACTTT. This codes for CASRGQGSGSPLHF.

The chain links TRBV5-1 to TRBJ1-6; 8 nucleotides agree with TRBD1. With 4 bases clipped from V and 8 bases from J, the junction kept 8 bases outside the gene matches. This CDR3 contains 15 residues. CDR1 is SGHRS and CDR2 is YFSETQ in the germline V gene. The chain's CDR3 is CASSPRTGGDSPLHF. In nucleotides, the CDR3 is TGCGCCAGCAGCCCCCGAACAGGGGGGGATTCACCCCTCCACTTT.

Concerning this clonotype itself: A junction boundary mismatches the germline segment, possibly from a read error. This chain connects TRBV10-3 to TRBJ2-5; D is unresolved. The length of the CDR3 is 13 residues. Germline CDR1 ENHRY, CDR2 SYGVKD. DNA of the CDR3: TGTGCCAGCAGGCGACAAAAGGACGGAAATCAGGTCTTC. Amino acids: CASRRQKDGNQVF.

Concerning this clonotype itself: The conserved final phenylalanine or tryptophan is absent from the CDR3, which likely points to a read error. The DNA is omitted, as the CDR3 cannot be located on it reliably, and the CDR3 follows TCRdb's listing. The CDR3 reads CAAGQYWGEDNI. The V gene is TRBV7-9, the J gene TRBJ2-7; TRBD2 is the table's D call and was not checked against the DNA. Germline CDR1 is SEHNR and CDR2 is FQNEAQ (reference sequence). The CDR3 adds up to 12 amino acids, both ends counted.